One sample yielded the 6 T cell receptor beta chains listed below, sequenced in a study of response to subunit inactivated influenza vaccine. One entry per CDR3 protein, called by TCRdb with MiXCR from the RT-PCR reads. The repertoire holds under 550,000 distinct CDR3 sequences, with under 9% as singletons. The sample consisted of PBMCs from blood, taken roughly 24 months after vaccination. These receptors were obtained from a man between 50 and 75 years old who received an inactivated influenza vaccine.

This clonotype was detected only a few times. This chain joins TRBV12-3 or TRBV12-4 and TRBJ2-1; 8 positions agree with TRBD1. The CDR3 covers 13 residues. Losses at the gene ends were 5 bases for V and 7 bases for J; bases not matched to a gene: 4. CDR3 bases: TGTGCCAGCAGTATAAACAGGGGGAATGAGCAGTTCTTC. It specifies CASSINRGNEQFF.

With respect to this clonotype: The CDR3 does not close with the conserved phenylalanine or tryptophan, likely indicating a read error. The J gene is TRBJ1-6, the V gene TRBV4-2; the D is unclear. Germline V lookup: CDR1 LGHNA, CDR2 YNFKEQ. The CDR3 is made up of 15 amino acids. Trimming cost V 0 bases and J 8 bases, with 11 bases left between them. This CDR3 is CASSQEVAEDSPLHV. CDR3 nucleotides: TGTGCCAGCAGCCAAGAGGTGGCAGAGGATTCACCCCTCCACGTT.

V gene TRBV2 combines with J gene TRBJ2-7; 13 positions agree with TRBD2. This CDR3 contains 18 residues. The J segment lost 2 bases and the V segment lost 2 bases, leaving 9 bases of the junction unmatched. In germline, CDR1 is SNHLY, CDR2 FYNNEI. The chain's CDR3 is CASSELLPGTSGTYEQYF. The CDR3, as DNA: TGTGCCAGCAGTGAACTTTTACCCGGGACTAGCGGGACCTACGAGCAGTACTTC.

Ten or more counts support this clonotype. The chain recombines TRBV29-1 with TRBJ1-1, with D perhaps TRBD1 (6 bases). The V gene lost 3 bases and the J gene lost 7 bases, with 12 bases spanning the gap. The CDR3 covers 12 residues. The germline CDR1 and CDR2 sequences are SQVTM and ANQGSEA. CDR3 bases: TGCAGCGTTGAGACTGGGGGCTTTGAAGCTTTCTTT. This codes for CSVETGGFEAFF. The full variable domain, in which reference TRBV29-1 and TRBJ1-1 provide the parts outside the CDR3, is SAVISQKPSRDICQRGTSLTIQCQVDSQVTMMFWYRQQPGQSLTLIATANQGSEATYESGFVIDKFPISRPNLTFSTLTVSNMSPEDSSIYLCSVETGGFEAFFGQGTRLTVV.

The rearrangement uses TRBV7-6 and TRBJ2-5; D perhaps matches TRBD1 (5 bases). CDR3 length equals 14 residues. Germline CDR1 is SGHVS and CDR2 is FNYEAQ. The V end was cut by 0 bases, the J end by 4 bases, with 9 bases between. The chain's CDR3 is CASSLAGERETQYF. The CDR3, as DNA: TGTGCCAGCAGCTTAGCAGGGGAACGAGAGACCCAGTACTTC.

This clonotype came up many times. This chain joins TRBV4-3 and TRBJ2-7; D might be TRBD2 (5 bases). This CDR3 is built from 16 residues. Trimming pared 1 base from V and 4 bases from J, leaving 17 bases between. CDR1 and CDR2 (germline): LGHNA, YSLEER. CDR3 sequence: CASSQGPPAGTYEQYF. As DNA, the CDR3 is TGCGCCAGCAGCCAAGGACCTCCCGCGGGTACGTACGAGCAGTACTTC.